The 20 T cell receptor beta chains in this list originate from one sample, sequenced in a study of control samples from healthy donors and cancer patients. TCRdb's table, derived via immunoSEQ multiplex PCR, lists solely in-frame clones and lacks some. This repertoire shows about 130,000 clones, roughly 91% found once; its top ten account for 1.5% to 2%. Sequenced: PBMCs. The receptors originated from a man in his fifties or sixties with head and neck cancer.

This clone appeared once. Here the CDR3 DNA reads TGCGCCAGCAGCTCGCGGGGGCGACAAAAGTATGGCTACACCTTC. Translating gives CASSSRGRQKYGYTF. The V gene is TRBV5-1, the J gene TRBJ1-2, with D possibly matching TRBD1 (6 bases). Germline V lookup: CDR1 SGHRS, CDR2 YFSETQ. Deletions cut 3 bases from V and 5 bases from J, with 17 bases between. The CDR3 has 15 residues. The full variable domain, with the rest looked up from reference TRBV5-1 and TRBJ1-2, is KAGVTQTPRYLIKTRGQQVTLSCSPISGHRSVSWYQQTPGQGLQFLFEYFSETQRNKGNFPGRFSGRQFSNSRSEMNVSTLELGDSALYLCASSSRGRQKYGYTFGSGTRLTVV.

The rearrangement joins TRBV6-1 to TRBJ1-2; the D gene is possibly TRBD1 (5 bases). Germline loops: CDR1 MNHNS, CDR2 SASEGT. The CDR3 runs to 14 residues. Trimming took 2 bases from V and 4 from J, leaving 11 bases between them. In DNA, the CDR3 is TGTGCCAGCAGTGAATCTCAGGGAGTCTATGGCTACACCTTC. It specifies CASSESQGVYGYTF.

The rearrangement uses TRBV18 and TRBJ1-4; D not resolved. The CDR3 has 13 amino acids. Per germline, CDR1 KGHSH and CDR2 LQKENI. The V end was cut by 2 bases, the J end by 12 bases, with 13 bases between. CDR3 sequence reads: CASSPSSRVQLFF. As DNA, the CDR3 is TGTGCCAGCTCACCATCGTCGAGGGTCCAACTGTTTTTT.

V and J are TRBV12-5 and TRBJ1-5; the match to TRBD1 covers 8 bases. Germline V gives CDR1 LGHNT, CDR2 FRNRAP. There are 12 residues in the CDR3. V dropped 1 base and J dropped 11; count of bases not matched to a gene: 1. The CDR3 DNA follows: TGTGCTAGTGGTTTGGGGACAGGGTCCCAGCATTTT. Encoded protein: CASGLGTGSQHF.

This clone appeared a few times. This sequence joins TRBV3-1 (or the pseudogene TRBV3-2) and TRBJ2-1; TRBD2 matches at 9 bases. J was trimmed by 6 bases and V by 4 bases; bases with no gene match: 10. CDR3 length: 16 residues. Germline V CDR1 and CDR2: LGHDT, YNNKEL (reference sequence). The CDR3 spells CASSPPGTSSTNEQFF. The CDR3 nucleotides are TGTGCCAGCAGCCCCCCCGGGACTAGCTCAACCAATGAGCAGTTCTTC.

V usage is TRBV18 and J usage is TRBJ1-1; no clear D gene. V lost 4 bases and J 1 base, leaving 7 bases between the germline ends. Looked up from germline, CDR1 is KGHSH and CDR2 is LQKENI. The CDR3 is 13 residues long. The CDR3 protein is CASSHGSNTEAFF. CDR3 bases: TGTGCCAGCTCACACGGGTCGAACACTGAAGCTTTCTTT.

The genes are TRBV9 and TRBJ2-7; TRBD1 aligns across 12 bases. This CDR3 region has 15 residues. Trimming cost V 0 bases and J 5 bases; bases outside gene matches: 3. Per the germline V gene, CDR1 is SGDLS and CDR2 is YYNGEE. The CDR3 sequence: CASSVEGQGADEQYF. DNA of the CDR3: TGTGCCAGCAGCGTAGAGGGACAGGGGGCGGACGAGCAGTACTTC.

The CDR3 nucleotides read TGTGCTAGTGGACAGGTCGTCAATGAGCAGTTCTTC. Encoded protein: CASGQVVNEQFF. V and J are TRBV12-5 and TRBJ2-1, with a tentative D call TRBD1 (5 bases). With 6 bases removed from V and 6 bases from J, the gap between germline ends came to 9 bases. Germline V gene lookup returns CDR1 LGHNT and CDR2 FRNRAP. CDR3 length equals 12 residues.

This chain connects TRBV5-4 to TRBJ1-2, with 9 bases fitting TRBD1. V shed 0 bases, J shed 8 bases, and the junction held 5 bases outside the gene matches. Germline lookup yields CDR1 SGHNT and CDR2 YYREEE (reference sequence). The CDR3 is 14 residues long. The CDR3 here is CASSLDRGQGGYTF. The CDR3 bases are TGTGCCAGCAGCTTGGATCGGGGACAGGGAGGCTACACCTTC.

The CDR3: CASSSQGGQGAVGELFF. The CDR3 DNA sequence: TGTGCCAGCAGTTCACAGGGGGGCCAGGGGGCCGTCGGGGAGCTGTTTTTT. The J gene is TRBJ2-2, the V gene TRBV27; TRBD1 agrees at 8 bases. CDR1 is MNHEY, CDR2 SMNVEV, per germline (reference sequence). The CDR3 totals 17 residues. Trimming removed 4 bases from V and 7 bases from J; junction bases left unmatched: 14.

The V and J genes are TRBV27 and TRBJ2-7; perhaps TRBD2 as D (5 bases). This CDR3 has 14 residues. The V and J ends lost 9 bases and 1 base respectively, with 16 bases between them. CDR1 MNHEY and CDR2 SMNVEV come from the germline V gene (reference sequence). The CDR3 is CASREGRESYEQYF. In DNA form, the CDR3 reads TGTGCCAGTCGTGAGGGCAGAGAATCCTACGAGCAGTACTTC.

This clone turned up a few times. This sequence joins TRBV7-9 and TRBJ2-1; 9 nucleotides match TRBD2. The CDR3 consists of 16 residues. Germline V gene sequence: CDR1 SEHNR, CDR2 FQNEAQ (reference sequence). The V gene end was trimmed by 5 bases and the J gene end by 1 base; junction bases not matched to a gene: 6. The CDR3 sequence is CASSSVAGESYNEQFF. Here the CDR3 DNA reads TGTGCCAGCAGCAGTGTAGCGGGGGAGTCCTACAATGAGCAGTTCTTC.

The V and J genes are TRBV5-1 and TRBJ2-5, with 7 bases that match TRBD2. The CDR3 loop spans 14 amino acids. After removal of 4 bases from V and 7 bases from J, the junction contained 10 bases not matched to a gene. Looked up from germline, CDR1 is SGHRS and CDR2 is YFSETQ. The CDR3 region has the DNA TGCGCCAGCAGCCTAGGACGGGAGCGGGGGACCCAGTACTTC. As protein: CASSLGRERGTQYF.

The J gene is TRBJ2-7, the V gene TRBV12-3 or TRBV12-4; the D call may be TRBD1 or TRBD2 (5 bases each). The V gene lost 8 bases and the J gene lost 0 bases, with 8 bases spanning the gap. The CDR3 is 12 amino acids. The CDR3 reads CASGTHSYEQYF. CDR3 nucleotides: TGTGCCAGCGGGACGCACTCCTACGAGCAGTACTTC.

The V gene is TRBV12-3 or TRBV12-4, the J gene TRBJ2-2, with unresolved D. The CDR3 consists of 11 residues. Trimming pared 6 bases from V and 8 bases from J, leaving 7 bases between. Here the CDR3 DNA reads TGTGCCAGCAGCAGAAAGGGGGAGCTGTTTTTT. As protein: CASSRKGELFF.

In this sample, this clone turned up once. The chain is built from TRBV6-5 and TRBJ1-2, with TRBD1 matching over 7 bases. The V gene end was trimmed by 5 bases and the J gene end by 8 bases; junction bases not matched to a gene: 8. This CDR3 region has 13 residues. From germline, CDR1 is MNHEY and CDR2 SVGAGI. The DNA for the CDR3 is TGTGCCAGCAGTCCCGGACAGGTCCGGGGCTACACCTTC. It translates to CASSPGQVRGYTF.

Only one count was recorded for this clone. The chain's CDR3 is CASSQGGGRGGGYTF. In DNA, the CDR3 is TGTGCCAGCAGCCAAGGCGGGGGGCGAGGGGGTGGCTACACCTTC. The chain employs TRBV4-2 and TRBJ1-2; D perhaps matches TRBD1 (6 bases). The CDR3 sequence is 15 residues long. Germline V lookup: CDR1 LGHNA, CDR2 YNFKEQ. V gave up 1 base and J gave up 7 bases, with 16 bases separating them.

The chain combines TRBV11-2 with TRBJ1-1, with unresolved D. This CDR3 has 12 amino acids. The V gene lost 3 bases and the J gene lost 6 bases, with 8 bases spanning the gap. Germline assignment: CDR1 SGHAT and CDR2 FQNNGV. Here the CDR3 DNA reads TGTGCCAGCAGCTTTTGGGGTGCTGAAGCTTTCTTT. This gives the protein CASSFWGAEAFF.

This clone was seen once. The chain is built from TRBV9 and TRBJ2-7; D is perhaps TRBD2 (5 bases). Trimming shortened V by 0 bases and J by 0 bases, and 10 bases separated the two germline ends. Per germline, CDR1 SGDLS and CDR2 YYNGEE. The length of the CDR3 is 15 residues. The CDR3 DNA reads as TGTGCCAGCAGCGTAGGTGGGAGTGGCTCCTACGAGCAGTACTTC. Translation gives CASSVGGSGSYEQYF.

The chain recombines TRBV20-1 with TRBJ2-7, with D unclear. The CDR3 covers 11 residues. The V gene's germline CDR1 is DFQATT and CDR2 SNEGSKA (reference sequence). V dropped 5 bases and J dropped 6 bases, with 11 bases sitting between them. The CDR3 DNA is TGCAGTGCTCCAGAGGCAGGCGAGCAGTACTTC. Translating it yields CSAPEAGEQYF.